This TCR beta chain was profiled in a study of CD8 T cells in Susac syndrome. The RNA, roughly 0.45 to 1 ug, was put through reverse transcription using random hexamers. TCRdb re-analysed the immunoSEQ multiplex PCR reads in MiXCR, keeping a single row per CDR3 protein. The profile shows some 400,000 distinct CDR3 sequences, around 85% of them singletons. This clonotype was observed a few times. The CDR3 contains 13 residues. The germline CDR1 and CDR2 sequences are SQVTM and ANQGSEA. V gave up 7 bases and J gave up 2 bases, with 12 bases separating them. The receptor comes from a human donor with multiple sclerosis. J is TRBJ1-5 and V is TRBV29-1; D not certain. Specimen: CD8+ T cells from PBMCs. CDR3 residues: CSAMVSGNQPQHF. CDR3 DNA sequence: TGCAGCGCCATGGTCTCCGGCAATCAGCCCCAGCATTTT.